The T cell receptor (beta chain) described here comes from a study of T-cell reconstitution after alpha-beta-depleted transplantation in children. Preparing the TCRbeta library involved the use of unique molecular identifiers. Via MiXCR, TCRdb re-called the PCR reads, giving one row per CDR3 protein. The sample has 500,000 or so distinct CDR3 sequences; 32% are singletons. V lost 5 bases to trimming and J lost 2 bases; unmatched junction nucleotides: 7. CDR3 size: 16 residues. The germline gives CDR1 MNHNS, CDR2 SASEGT. Sequenced here: PBMCs from the stem cell graft donor, sampled from the stem cell graft. The V call is TRBV6-1, the J call TRBJ2-1; 9 bases line up with TRBD2. The source of this sequence is a human donor who donated a stem cell graft to a child with aplastic anemia. The CDR3 sequence: CASSRFLAGAYNEQFF. In DNA, the CDR3 is TGTGCCAGCAGTCGTTTCTTAGCGGGGGCCTACAATGAGCAGTTCTTC.